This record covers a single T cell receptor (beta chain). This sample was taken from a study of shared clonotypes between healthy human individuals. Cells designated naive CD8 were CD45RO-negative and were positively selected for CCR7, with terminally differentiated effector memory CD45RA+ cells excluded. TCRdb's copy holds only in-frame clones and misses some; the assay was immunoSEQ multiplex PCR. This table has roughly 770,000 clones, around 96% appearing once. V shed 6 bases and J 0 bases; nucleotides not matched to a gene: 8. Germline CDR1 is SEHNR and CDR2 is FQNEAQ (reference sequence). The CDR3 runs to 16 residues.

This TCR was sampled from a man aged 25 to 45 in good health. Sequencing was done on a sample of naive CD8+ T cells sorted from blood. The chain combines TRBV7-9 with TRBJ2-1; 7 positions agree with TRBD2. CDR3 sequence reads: CASSHPSGSSYNEQFF. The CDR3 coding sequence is TGTGCCAGCAGTCACCCTAGCGGAAGCTCCTACAATGAGCAGTTCTTC.